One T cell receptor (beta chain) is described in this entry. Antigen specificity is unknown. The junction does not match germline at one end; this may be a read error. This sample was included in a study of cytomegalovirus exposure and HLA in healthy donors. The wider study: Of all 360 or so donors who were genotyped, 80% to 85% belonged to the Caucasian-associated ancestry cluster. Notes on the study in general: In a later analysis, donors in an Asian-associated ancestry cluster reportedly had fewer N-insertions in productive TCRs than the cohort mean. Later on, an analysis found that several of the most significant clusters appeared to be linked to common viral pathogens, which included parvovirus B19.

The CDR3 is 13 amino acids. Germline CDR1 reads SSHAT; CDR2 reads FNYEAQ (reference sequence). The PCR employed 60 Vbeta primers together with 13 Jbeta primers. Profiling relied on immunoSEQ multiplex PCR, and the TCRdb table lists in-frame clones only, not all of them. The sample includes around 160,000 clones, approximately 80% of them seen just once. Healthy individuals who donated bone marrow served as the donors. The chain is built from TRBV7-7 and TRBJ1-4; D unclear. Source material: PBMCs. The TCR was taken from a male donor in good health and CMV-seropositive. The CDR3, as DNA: TGTGCTAGCAGCCCACAGCCTAATGAAAAACTGTTTTTT. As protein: CASSPQPNEKLFF. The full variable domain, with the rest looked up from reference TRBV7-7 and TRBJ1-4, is GAGVSQSPRYKVTKRGQDVTLRCDPISSHATLYWYQQALGQGPEFLTYFNYEAQPDKSGLPSDRFSAERPEGSISTLTIQRTEQRDSAMYRCASSPQPNEKLFFGSGTQLSVL.